This passage covers 3 T cell receptor beta chains from one sample sequenced in a study of T cells in localized non-small cell lung cancer. The table came from immunoSEQ multiplex PCR; TCRdb's copy has only in-frame clones and leaves some out. The sample includes about 56,000 clones, 70% to 90% of them seen just once. Material: peripheral blood, obtained before any cancer treatment. These receptors came from a woman aged 35-75 years with stage I lung adenocarcinoma.

This clone has only one observation. The chain employs TRBV2 and TRBJ1-2; D gene unclear. CDR1 is SNHLY and CDR2 is FYNNEI in the germline V gene. This CDR3 contains 12 residues. V gave up 3 bases and J gave up 7 bases, with 9 bases separating them. The CDR3 DNA reads TGTGCCAGCAGTGAGTCCTCCCGTGGCTACACCTTC. Protein sequence: CASSESSRGYTF.

The chain links TRBV5-1 to TRBJ2-3, with D unresolved. V lost 0 bases to trimming and J lost 0 bases, with 8 bases between them. From germline, CDR1 is SGHRS and CDR2 YFSETQ. This CDR3 has 15 amino acids. The CDR3, as DNA: TGCGCCAGCAGCTTGGGTGCCACTAGCACAGATACGCAGTATTTT. Translation gives CASSLGATSTDTQYF.

This sequence joins TRBV6-5 and TRBJ1-1, with D possibly matching TRBD1 (5 bases). This CDR3 region has 14 residues. CDR1 and CDR2 (germline): MNHEY, SVGAGI. The V end was cut by 8 bases, the J end by 4 bases, with 17 bases between. CDR3 residues: CASERGGQSTEAFF. In DNA form, the CDR3 reads TGTGCCAGCGAGAGGGGAGGGCAAAGCACTGAAGCTTTCTTT.